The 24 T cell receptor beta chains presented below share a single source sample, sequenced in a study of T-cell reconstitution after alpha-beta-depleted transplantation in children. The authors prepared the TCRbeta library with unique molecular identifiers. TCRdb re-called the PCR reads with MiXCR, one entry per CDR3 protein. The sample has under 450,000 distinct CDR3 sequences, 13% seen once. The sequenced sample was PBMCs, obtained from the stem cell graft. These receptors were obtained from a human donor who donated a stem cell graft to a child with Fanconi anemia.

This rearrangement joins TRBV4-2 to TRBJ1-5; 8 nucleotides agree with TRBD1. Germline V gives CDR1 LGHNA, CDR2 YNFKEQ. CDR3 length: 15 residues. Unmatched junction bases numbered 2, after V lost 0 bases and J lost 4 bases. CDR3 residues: CASSQEGQENQPQHF. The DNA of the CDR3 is TGTGCCAGCAGCCAAGAGGGACAGGAGAATCAGCCCCAGCATTTT.

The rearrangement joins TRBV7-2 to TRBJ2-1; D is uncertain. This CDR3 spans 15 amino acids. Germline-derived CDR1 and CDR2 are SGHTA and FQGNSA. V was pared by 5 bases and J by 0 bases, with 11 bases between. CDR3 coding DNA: TGTGCCAGCAGCGTCGGAGACTTCTCCTACAATGAGCAGTTCTTC. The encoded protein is CASSVGDFSYNEQFF. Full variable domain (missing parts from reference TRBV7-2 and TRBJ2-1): GAGVSQSPSNKVTEKGKDVELRCDPISGHTALYWYRQSLGQGLEFLIYFQGNSAPDKSGLPSDRFSAERTGGSVSTLTIQRTQQEDSAVYLCASSVGDFSYNEQFFGPGTRLTVL.

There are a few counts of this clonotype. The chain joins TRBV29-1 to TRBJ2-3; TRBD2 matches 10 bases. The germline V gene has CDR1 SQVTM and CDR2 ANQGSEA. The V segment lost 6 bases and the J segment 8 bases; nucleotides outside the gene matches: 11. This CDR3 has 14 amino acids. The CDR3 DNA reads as TGCAGCGTCGCTAGCGGGGGTCGGTCGGGTACGCAGTATTTT. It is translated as CSVASGGRSGTQYF.

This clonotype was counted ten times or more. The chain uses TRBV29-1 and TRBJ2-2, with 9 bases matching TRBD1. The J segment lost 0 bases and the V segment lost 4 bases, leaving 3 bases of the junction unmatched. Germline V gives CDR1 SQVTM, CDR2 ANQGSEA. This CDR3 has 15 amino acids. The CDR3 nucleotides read TGCAGCGTTGGAACAGGGGGCGCGAACACCGGGGAGCTGTTTTTT. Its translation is CSVGTGGANTGELFF.

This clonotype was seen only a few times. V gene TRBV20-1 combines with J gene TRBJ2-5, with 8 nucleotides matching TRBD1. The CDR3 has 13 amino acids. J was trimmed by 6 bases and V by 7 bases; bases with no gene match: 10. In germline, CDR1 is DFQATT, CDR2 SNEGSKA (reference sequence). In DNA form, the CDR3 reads TGCAGTGTAGATCAGGGGGCTTCGAAGACCCAGTACTTC. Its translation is CSVDQGASKTQYF.

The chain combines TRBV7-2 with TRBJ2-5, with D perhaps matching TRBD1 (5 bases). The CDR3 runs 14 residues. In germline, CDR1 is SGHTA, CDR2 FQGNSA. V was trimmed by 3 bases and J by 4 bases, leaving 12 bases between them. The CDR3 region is CASSFQGVGETQYF. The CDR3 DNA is TGTGCCAGCAGCTTCCAGGGTGTGGGAGAGACCCAGTACTTC.

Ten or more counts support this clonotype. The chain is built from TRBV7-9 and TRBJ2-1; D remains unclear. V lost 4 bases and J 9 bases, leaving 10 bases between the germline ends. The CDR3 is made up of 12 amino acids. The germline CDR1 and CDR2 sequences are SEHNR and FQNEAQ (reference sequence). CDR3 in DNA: TGTGCCAGCAGCTCATCTAGTGTTGAGCAGTTCTTC. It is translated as CASSSSSVEQFF.

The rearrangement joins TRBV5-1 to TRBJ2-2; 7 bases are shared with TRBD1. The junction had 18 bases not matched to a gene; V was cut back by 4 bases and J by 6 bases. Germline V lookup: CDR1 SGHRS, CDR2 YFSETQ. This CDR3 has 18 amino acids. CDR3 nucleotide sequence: TGCGCCAGCAGCCTTACCGGGACAGCCAGTCTAAGTCCCGGGGAGCTGTTTTTT. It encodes CASSLTGTASLSPGELFF.

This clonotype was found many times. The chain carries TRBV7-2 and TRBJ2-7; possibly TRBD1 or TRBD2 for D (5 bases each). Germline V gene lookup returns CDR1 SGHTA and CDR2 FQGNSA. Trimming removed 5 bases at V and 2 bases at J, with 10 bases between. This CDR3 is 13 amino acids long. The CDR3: CASSRDRTYEQYF. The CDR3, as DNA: TGTGCCAGCAGCCGGGACCGGACCTACGAGCAGTACTTC.

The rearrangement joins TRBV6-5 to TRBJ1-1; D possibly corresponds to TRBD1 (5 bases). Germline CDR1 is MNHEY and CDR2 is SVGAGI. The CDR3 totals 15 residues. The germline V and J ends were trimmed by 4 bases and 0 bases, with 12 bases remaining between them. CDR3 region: CASSSTGAVNTEAFF. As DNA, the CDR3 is TGTGCCAGCAGTTCTACCGGGGCAGTGAACACTGAAGCTTTCTTT.

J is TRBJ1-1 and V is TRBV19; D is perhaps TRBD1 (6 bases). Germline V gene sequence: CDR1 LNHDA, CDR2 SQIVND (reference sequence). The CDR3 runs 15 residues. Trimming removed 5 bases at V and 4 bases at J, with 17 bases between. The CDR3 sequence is CASSLFTGKSTEAFF. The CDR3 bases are TGTGCCAGTAGTCTGTTTACAGGGAAAAGCACTGAAGCTTTCTTT.

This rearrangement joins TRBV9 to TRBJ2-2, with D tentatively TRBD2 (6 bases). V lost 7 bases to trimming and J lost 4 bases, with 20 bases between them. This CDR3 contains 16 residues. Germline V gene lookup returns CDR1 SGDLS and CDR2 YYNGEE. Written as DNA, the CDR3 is TGTGCCAGCGGCGGTGGGGGGACCCCGAGCACCGGGGAGCTGTTTTTT. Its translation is CASGGGGTPSTGELFF.

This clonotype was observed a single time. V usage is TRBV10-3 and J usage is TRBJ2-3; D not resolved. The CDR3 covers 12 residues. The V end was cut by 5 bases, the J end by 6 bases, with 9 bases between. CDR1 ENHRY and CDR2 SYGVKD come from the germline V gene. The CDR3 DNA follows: TGTGCCATCAGTCGACCCTCGGATACGCAGTATTTT. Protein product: CAISRPSDTQYF.

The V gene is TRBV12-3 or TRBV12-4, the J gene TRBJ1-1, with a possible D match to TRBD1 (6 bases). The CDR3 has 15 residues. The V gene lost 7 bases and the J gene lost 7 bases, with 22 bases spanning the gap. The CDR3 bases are TGTGCCAGCACCCCCCAGTCGGGTGTCAGGGGTGAAGCTTTCTTT. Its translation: CASTPQSGVRGEAFF.

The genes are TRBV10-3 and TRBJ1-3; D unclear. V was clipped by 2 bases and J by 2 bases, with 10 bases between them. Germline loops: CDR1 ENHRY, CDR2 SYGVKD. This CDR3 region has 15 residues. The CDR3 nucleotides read TGTGCCATCAGTGAGACGGACGCGACTGGAAACACCATATATTTT. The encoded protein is CAISETDATGNTIYF.

CDR3: CSVGRENGYTF. In DNA form, the CDR3 reads TGCAGCGTTGGCAGGGAGAATGGCTACACCTTC. V gene TRBV29-1 combines with J gene TRBJ1-2; D possibly corresponds to TRBD1 (5 bases). The CDR3 has 11 residues. Germline CDR1 SQVTM, CDR2 ANQGSEA. The germline V and J ends were trimmed by 4 bases and 6 bases, with 9 bases remaining between them.

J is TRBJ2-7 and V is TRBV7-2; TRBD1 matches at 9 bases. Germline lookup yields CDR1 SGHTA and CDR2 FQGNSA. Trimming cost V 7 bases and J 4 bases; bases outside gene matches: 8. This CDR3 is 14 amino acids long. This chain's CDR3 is CASTPGTGLYEQYF. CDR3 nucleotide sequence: TGTGCCAGCACCCCTGGGACAGGGTTATACGAGCAGTACTTC.

For the CDR3, the DNA is TGTGCCACCAGCAGAGATTCAAATACAGGGGTTAGCAATCAGCCCCAGCATTTT. Its translation is CATSRDSNTGVSNQPQHF. This chain joins TRBV15 and TRBJ1-5, with TRBD1 matching 7 bases. After removal of 0 bases from V and 0 bases from J, the junction contained 8 bases not matched to a gene. This CDR3 is 18 amino acids long. Per the germline V gene, CDR1 is LNHNV and CDR2 is YYDKDF (reference sequence). The whole variable domain, filled in from reference TRBV15 and TRBJ1-5, reads DAMVIQNPRYQVTQFGKPVTLSCSQTLNHNVMYWYQQKSSQAPKLLFHYYDKDFNNEADTPDNFQSRRPNTSFCFLDIRSPGLGDTAMYLCATSRDSNTGVSNQPQHFGDGTRLSIL.

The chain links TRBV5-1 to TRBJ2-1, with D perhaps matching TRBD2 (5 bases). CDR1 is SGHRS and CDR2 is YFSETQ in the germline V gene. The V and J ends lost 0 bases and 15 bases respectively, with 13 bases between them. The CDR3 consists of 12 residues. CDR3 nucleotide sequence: TGCGCCAGCAGCTTGGAACTAGTGGTTTTGTTCTTC. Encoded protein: CASSLELVVLFF.

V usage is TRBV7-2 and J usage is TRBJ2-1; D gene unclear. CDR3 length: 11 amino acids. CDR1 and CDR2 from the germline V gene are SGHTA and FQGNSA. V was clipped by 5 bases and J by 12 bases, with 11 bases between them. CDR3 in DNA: TGTGCCAGCAGCATGCTAGAGACGCAGTTCTTC. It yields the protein CASSMLETQFF.

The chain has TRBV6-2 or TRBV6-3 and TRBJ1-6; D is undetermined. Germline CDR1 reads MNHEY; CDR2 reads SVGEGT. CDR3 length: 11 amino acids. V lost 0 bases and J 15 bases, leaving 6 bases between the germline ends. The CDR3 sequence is CASSYSVGLHF. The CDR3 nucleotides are TGTGCCAGCAGTTACTCGGTGGGCCTCCACTTT.

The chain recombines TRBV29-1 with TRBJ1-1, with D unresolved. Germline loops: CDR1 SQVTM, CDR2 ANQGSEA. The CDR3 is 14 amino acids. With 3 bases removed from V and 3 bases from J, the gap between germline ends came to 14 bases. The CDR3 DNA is TGCAGCGTTGACTCTCCCCGGCGGGACACTGAAGCTTTCTTT. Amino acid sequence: CSVDSPRRDTEAFF.

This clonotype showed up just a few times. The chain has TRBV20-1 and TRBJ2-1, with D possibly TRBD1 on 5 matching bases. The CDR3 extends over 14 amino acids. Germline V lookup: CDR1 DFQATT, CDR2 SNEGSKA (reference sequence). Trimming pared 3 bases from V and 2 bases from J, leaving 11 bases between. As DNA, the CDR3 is TGCAGTGCTAGCGGGCAGGGTACCTACAATGAGCAGTTCTTC. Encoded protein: CSASGQGTYNEQFF.

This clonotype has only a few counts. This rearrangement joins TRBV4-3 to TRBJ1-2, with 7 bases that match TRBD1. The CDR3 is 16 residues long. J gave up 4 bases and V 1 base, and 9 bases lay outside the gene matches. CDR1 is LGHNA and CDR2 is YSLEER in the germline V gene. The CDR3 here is CASSQATGPGSYGYTF. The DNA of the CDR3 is TGCGCCAGCAGCCAAGCGACAGGGCCGGGTAGCTATGGCTACACCTTC.